Listed here is a single T cell receptor (beta chain). Recruited during active infection, patients (from Seattle) were subsequently followed longitudinally. This entry belongs to a study of blood T cell repertoires in COVID-19. Study background: Researchers got acute and convalescent COVID-19 samples from the United States, Italy and Spain.

Authors' data handling: From reference gene primer amplification, estimates of nucleated cell counts were derived. Clones were read by immunoSEQ multiplex PCR, and TCRdb kept only the in-frame ones, dropping some. V, J and clone size reflect that table, while D and trimming were determined from the DNA. The sample lists about 350,000 clones; roughly 90% were seen once. With V trimmed by 4 bases and J by 8 bases, 7 bases remained unmatched. Germline assignment: CDR1 SGHTS and CDR2 YDEGEE. The CDR3 runs 14 residues. This clonotype was obtained from a woman in her 70s with COVID-19, enrolled during active disease. The gene calls are TRBV5-8 and TRBJ1-4; the match to TRBD1 covers 8 bases. Sequences were obtained from peripheral blood. CDR3 sequence: CASSLGQGREKLFF. The DNA for the CDR3 is TGTGCCAGCAGCCTCGGACAGGGAAGGGAAAAACTGTTTTTT.